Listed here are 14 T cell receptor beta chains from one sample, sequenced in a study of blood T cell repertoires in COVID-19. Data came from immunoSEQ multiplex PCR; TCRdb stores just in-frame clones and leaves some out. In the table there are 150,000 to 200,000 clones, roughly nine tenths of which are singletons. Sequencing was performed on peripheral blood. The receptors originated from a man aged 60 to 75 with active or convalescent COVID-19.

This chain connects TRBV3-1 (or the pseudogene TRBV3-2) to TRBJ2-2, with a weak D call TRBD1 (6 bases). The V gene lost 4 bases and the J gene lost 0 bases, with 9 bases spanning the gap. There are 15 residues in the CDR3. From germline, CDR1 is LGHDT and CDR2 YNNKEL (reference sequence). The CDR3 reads CASSPRTANTGELFF. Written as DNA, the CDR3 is TGTGCCAGCAGCCCCCGGACAGCGAACACCGGGGAGCTGTTTTTT.

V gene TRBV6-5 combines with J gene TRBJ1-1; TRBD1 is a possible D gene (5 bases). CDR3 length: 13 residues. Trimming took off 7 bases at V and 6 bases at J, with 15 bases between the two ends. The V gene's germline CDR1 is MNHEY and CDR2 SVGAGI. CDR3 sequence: CASTSRRGAEAFF. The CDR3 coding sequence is TGTGCCAGCACCTCAAGGAGGGGCGCTGAAGCTTTCTTT.

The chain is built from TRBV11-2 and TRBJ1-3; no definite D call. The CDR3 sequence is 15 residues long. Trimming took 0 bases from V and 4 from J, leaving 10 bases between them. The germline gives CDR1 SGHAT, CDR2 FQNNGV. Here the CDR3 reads CASSLEISAGNTIYF. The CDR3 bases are TGTGCCAGCAGCTTAGAAATAAGCGCAGGAAACACCATATATTTT.

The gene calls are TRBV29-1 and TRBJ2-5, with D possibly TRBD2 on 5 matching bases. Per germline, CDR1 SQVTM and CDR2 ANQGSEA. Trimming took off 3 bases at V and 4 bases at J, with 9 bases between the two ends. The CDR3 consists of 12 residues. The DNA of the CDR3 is TGCAGCGTTGATTGGGGAGTAGAGACCCAGTACTTC. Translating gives CSVDWGVETQYF.

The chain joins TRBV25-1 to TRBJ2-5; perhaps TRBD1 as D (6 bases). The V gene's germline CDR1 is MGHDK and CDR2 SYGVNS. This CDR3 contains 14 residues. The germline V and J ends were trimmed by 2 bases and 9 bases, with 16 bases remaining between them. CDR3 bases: TGTGCCAGCAGTGAAAATACCTTACAGGGTCCCCAGTACTTC. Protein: CASSENTLQGPQYF.

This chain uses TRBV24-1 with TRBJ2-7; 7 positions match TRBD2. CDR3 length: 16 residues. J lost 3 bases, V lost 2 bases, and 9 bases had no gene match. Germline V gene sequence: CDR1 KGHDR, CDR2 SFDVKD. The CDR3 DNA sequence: TGTGCCACCAGTGATTGGGAGGGAGGAACTGACTACGAGCAGTACTTC. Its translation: CATSDWEGGTDYEQYF.

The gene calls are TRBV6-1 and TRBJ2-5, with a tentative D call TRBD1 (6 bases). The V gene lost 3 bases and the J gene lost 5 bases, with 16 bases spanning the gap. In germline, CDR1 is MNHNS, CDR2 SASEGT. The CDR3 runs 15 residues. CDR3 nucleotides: TGTGCCAGCAGTGACAGGGGATTTGTAGGGGAGACCCAGTACTTC. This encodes CASSDRGFVGETQYF.

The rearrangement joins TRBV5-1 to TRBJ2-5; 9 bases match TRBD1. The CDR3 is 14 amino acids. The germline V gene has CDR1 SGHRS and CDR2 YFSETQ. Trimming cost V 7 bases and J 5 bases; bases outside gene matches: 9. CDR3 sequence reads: CASHSGQGYETQYF. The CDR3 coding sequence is TGCGCCAGCCACTCGGGACAGGGTTACGAGACCCAGTACTTC.

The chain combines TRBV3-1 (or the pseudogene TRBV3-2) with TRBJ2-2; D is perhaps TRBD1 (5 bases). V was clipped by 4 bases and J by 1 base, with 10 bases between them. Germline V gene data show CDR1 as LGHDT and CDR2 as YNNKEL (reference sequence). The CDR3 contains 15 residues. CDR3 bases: TGTGCCAGCAGCCCTTTTGACAGGAACACCGGGGAGCTGTTTTTT. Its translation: CASSPFDRNTGELFF.

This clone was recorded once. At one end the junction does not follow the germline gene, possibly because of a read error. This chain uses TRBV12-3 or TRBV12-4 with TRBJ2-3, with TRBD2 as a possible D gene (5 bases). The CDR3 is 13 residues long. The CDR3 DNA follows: TGTGCCAGCAGTCTAGCACTCACAGATACGCAGTATTTT. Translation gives CASSLALTDTQYF.

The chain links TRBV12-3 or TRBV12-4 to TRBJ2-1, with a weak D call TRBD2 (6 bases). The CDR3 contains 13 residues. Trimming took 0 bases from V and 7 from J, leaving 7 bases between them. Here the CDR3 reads CASSLAAGNEQFF. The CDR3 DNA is TGTGCCAGCAGTTTAGCGGCGGGGAATGAGCAGTTCTTC.

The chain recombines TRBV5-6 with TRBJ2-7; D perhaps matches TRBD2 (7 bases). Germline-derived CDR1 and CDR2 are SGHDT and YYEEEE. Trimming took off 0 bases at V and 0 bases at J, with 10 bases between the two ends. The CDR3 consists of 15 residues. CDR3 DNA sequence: TGTGCCAGCAGCTTGGCCGGGGGGCCCTCCTACGAGCAGTACTTC. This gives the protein CASSLAGGPSYEQYF.

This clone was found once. This CDR3 is CASTPSQAYYNEQFF. CDR3 bases: TGTGCCAGCACCCCATCCCAAGCGTACTACAATGAGCAGTTCTTC. V and J are TRBV13 and TRBJ2-1; unclear D gene. CDR3 length: 15 amino acids. Germline assignment: CDR1 PRHDT and CDR2 FYEKMQ (reference sequence). The V end lost 7 bases, the J end lost 3 bases, and 16 bases lay between the germline ends.

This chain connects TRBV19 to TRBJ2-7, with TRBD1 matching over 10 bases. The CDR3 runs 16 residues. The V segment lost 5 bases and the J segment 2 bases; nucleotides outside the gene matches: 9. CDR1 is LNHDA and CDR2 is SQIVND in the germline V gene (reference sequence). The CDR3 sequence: CASSARDRGMTYEQYF. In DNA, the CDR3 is TGTGCCAGTAGTGCCCGGGACAGGGGAATGACCTACGAGCAGTACTTC. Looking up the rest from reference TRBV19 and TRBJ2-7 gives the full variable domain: DGGITQSPKYLFRKEGQNVTLSCEQNLNHDAMYWYRQDPGQGLRLIYYSQIVNDFQKGDIAEGYSVSREKKESFPLTVTSAQKNPTAFYLCASSARDRGMTYEQYFGPGTRLTVT.